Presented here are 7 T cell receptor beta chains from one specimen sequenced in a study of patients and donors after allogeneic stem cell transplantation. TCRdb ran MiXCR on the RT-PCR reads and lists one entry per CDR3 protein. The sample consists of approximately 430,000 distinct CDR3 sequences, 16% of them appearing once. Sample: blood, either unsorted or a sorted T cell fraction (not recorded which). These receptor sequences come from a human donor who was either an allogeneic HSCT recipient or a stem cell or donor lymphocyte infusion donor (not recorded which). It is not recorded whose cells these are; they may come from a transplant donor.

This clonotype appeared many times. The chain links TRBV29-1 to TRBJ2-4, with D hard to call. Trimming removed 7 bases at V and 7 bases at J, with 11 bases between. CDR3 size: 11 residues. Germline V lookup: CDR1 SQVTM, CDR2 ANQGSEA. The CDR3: CSAFGSNIQYF. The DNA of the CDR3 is TGCAGCGCTTTTGGTAGCAACATTCAGTACTTC.

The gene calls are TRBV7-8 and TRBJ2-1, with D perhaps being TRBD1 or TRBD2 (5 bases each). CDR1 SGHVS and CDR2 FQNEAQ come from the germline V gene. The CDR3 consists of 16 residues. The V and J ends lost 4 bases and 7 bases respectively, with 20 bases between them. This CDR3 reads CASSSLVWGSSNEQFF. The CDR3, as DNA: TGTGCCAGCAGCTCACTTGTTTGGGGGAGTAGTAATGAGCAGTTCTTC.

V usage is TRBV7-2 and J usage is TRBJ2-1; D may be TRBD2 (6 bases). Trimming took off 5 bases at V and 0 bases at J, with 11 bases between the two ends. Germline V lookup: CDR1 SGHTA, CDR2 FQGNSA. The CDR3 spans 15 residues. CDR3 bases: TGTGCCAGCAGCGGGGAGCGGGTCTCCTACAATGAGCAGTTCTTC. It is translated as CASSGERVSYNEQFF.

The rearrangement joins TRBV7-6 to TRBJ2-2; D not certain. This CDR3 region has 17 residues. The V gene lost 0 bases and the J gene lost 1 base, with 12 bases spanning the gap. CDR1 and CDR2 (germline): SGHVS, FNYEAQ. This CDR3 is CASSLATRSVNTGELFF. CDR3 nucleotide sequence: TGTGCCAGCAGCTTAGCGACGAGGAGCGTGAACACCGGGGAGCTGTTTTTT. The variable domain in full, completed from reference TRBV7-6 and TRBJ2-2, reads GAGVSQSPRYKVTKRGQDVALRCDPISGHVSLYWYRQALGQGPEFLTYFNYEAQQDKSGLPNDRFSAERPEGSISTLTIQRTEQRDSAMYRCASSLATRSVNTGELFFGEGSRLTVL.

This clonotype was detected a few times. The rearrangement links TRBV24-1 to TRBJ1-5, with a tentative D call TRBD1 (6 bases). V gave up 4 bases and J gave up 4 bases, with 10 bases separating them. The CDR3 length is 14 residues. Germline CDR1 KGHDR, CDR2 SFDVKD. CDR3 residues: CATSDTGRNQPQHF. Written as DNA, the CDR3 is TGTGCCACCAGTGACACAGGGAGGAATCAGCCCCAGCATTTT.

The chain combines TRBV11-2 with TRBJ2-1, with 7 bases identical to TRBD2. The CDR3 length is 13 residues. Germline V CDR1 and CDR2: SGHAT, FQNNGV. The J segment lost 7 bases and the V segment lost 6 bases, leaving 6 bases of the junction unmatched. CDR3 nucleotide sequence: TGTGCCAGCAGTCCCGGGGAGGGGAATGAGCAGTTCTTC. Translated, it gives CASSPGEGNEQFF.

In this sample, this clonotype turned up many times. The CDR3 is CASSPRRGVVFGAKNIQYF. The CDR3, as DNA: TGCGCCAGCAGCCCCCGGCGGGGGGTCGTTTTCGGAGCCAAAAACATTCAGTACTTC. V is TRBV5-1 and J is TRBJ2-4; 8 bases match TRBD2. The CDR3 runs 19 residues. Per the germline V gene, CDR1 is SGHRS and CDR2 is YFSETQ. J gave up 0 bases and V 4 bases, and 15 bases lay outside the gene matches. The full variable domain, in which reference TRBV5-1 and TRBJ2-4 provide the parts outside the CDR3, is KAGVTQTPRYLIKTRGQQVTLSCSPISGHRSVSWYQQTPGQGLQFLFEYFSETQRNKGNFPGRFSGRQFSNSRSEMNVSTLELGDSALYLCASSPRRGVVFGAKNIQYFGAGTRLSVL.